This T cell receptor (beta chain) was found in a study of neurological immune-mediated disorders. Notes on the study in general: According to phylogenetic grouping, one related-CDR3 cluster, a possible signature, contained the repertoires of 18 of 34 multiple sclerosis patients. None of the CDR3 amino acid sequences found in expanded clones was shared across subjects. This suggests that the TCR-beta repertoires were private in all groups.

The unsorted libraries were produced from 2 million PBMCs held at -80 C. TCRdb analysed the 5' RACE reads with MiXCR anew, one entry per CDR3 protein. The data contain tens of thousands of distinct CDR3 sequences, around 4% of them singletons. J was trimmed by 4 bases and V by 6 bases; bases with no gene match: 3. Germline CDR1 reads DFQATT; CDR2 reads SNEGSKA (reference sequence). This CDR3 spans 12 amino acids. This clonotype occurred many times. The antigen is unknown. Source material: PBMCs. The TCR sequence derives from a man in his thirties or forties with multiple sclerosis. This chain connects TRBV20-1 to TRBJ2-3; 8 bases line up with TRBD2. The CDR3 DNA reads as TGCAGTGCGGCGGGAGGCGCAGATACGCAGTATTTT. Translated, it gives CSAAGGADTQYF.